This entry is about one TCR beta chain. The CDR3 loop spans 11 amino acids. V gave up 5 bases and J gave up 8 bases, with 7 bases separating them. Germline V gives CDR1 SGHDN, CDR2 FVKESK. This entry belongs to a study of CD8+ T cells in alopecia areata. Following extraction, RNA underwent reverse transcription to cDNA, which served as the sequencing template. Profiled with immunoSEQ multiplex PCR; TCRdb holds only in-frame clones, not every one. The sample holds about 150,000 clones, 75% to 90% seen once. This sequence originates from a human donor with alopecia areata. The input for sequencing was CD8+ T cells sorted from blood, taken at week 0. The V gene is TRBV14, the J gene TRBJ2-1; D is possibly TRBD2 (5 bases). The CDR3, as DNA: TGTGCCAGCAGCTTAGCGTATGAGCAGTTCTTC. Amino acids: CASSLAYEQFF.